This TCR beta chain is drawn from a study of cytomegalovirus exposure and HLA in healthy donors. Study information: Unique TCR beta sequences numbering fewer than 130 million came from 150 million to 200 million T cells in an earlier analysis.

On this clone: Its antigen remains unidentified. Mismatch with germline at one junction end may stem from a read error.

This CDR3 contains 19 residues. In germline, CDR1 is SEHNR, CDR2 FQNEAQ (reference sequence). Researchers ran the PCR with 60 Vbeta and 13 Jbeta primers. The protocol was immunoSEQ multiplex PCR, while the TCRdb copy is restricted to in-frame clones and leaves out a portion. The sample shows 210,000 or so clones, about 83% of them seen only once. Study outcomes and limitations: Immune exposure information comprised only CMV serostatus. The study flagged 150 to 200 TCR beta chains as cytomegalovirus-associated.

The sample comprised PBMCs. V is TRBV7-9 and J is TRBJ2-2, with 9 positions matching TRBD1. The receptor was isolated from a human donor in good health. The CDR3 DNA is TGTTCCAGCAGTTCTTTAGATACACAGGGGGCACGGGACACCGGGGAGCTGTTTTTT. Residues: CSSSSLDTQGARDTGELFF.